This T cell receptor beta chain was recorded in a study of T-cell reconstitution after alpha-beta-depleted transplantation in children. Study findings and constraints: At the one-year point after transplant, T-cell counts and TCRbeta diversity were found to come mostly from T cells that had been newly produced.

CDR1 LGHDT and CDR2 YNNKEL come from the germline V gene (reference sequence). This CDR3 has 15 amino acids. V lost 10 bases to trimming and J lost 4 bases, with 19 bases between them. To note about this clonotype: The antigen is not known.

Unique molecular identifiers were incorporated during preparation of the TCRbeta library. Each CDR3 protein is one row after TCRdb ran MiXCR on the PCR reads. In the table there are around 3,000 distinct CDR3 sequences, roughly 20% of which are singletons. The chain links TRBV3-1 to TRBJ2-2, with D possibly being TRBD2 (5 bases). The sequence derives from a male patient aged 2-9 years who had a stem cell transplant for acute lymphoblastic leukemia, so the T cells may come from the graft donor. The sample here was PBMCs, mostly from graft donor cells, taken 60 days after TCRalphabeta/CD19-depleted stem cell transplant. The CDR3, as DNA: TGTGCCACCTGCAATCGTGGGAGTATCACCGGGGAGCTGTTTTTT. Translation: CATCNRGSITGELFF.